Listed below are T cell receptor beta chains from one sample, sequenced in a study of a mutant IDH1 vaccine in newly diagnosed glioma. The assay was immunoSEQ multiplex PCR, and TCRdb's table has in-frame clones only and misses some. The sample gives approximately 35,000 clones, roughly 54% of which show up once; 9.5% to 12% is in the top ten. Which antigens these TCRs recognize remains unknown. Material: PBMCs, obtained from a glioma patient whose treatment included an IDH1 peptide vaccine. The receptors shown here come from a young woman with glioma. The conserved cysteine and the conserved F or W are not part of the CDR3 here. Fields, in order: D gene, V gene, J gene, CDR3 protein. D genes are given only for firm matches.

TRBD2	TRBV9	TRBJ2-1	ASSVHGTSYNEQF
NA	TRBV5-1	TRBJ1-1	ASGGNTEAF
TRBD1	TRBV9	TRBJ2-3	ASSASRPPPGQTTDTQY
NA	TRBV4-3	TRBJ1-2	ASSQVWAHRGYGYT
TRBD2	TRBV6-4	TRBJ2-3	ASSDQAGSADTQY
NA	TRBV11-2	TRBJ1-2	ASRDVNYGYT
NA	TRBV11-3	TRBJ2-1	ASSLGQPNEQF
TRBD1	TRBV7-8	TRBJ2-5	ASSLVRGLQETQY
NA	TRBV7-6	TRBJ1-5	ASSGSWGSNQPQH
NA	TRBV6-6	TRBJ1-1	ASRNRINTEAF
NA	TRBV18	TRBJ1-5	ASSSSRGPPQH
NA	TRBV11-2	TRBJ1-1	ASSPSGAGPRAF
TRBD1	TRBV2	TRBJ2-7	ASSGQGTYEQY
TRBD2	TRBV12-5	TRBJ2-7	ASAIGTSGIVYEQY
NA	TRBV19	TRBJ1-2	ATKREGKDYGYT
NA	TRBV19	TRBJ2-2	ASRYAGQNTGELF
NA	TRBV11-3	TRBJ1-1	ASSTSPNTEAF
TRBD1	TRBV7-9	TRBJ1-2	ASSITGAGYT
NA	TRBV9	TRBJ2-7	ASSPNSNIPYEQY
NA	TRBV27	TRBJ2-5	ASSGLAAQETQY